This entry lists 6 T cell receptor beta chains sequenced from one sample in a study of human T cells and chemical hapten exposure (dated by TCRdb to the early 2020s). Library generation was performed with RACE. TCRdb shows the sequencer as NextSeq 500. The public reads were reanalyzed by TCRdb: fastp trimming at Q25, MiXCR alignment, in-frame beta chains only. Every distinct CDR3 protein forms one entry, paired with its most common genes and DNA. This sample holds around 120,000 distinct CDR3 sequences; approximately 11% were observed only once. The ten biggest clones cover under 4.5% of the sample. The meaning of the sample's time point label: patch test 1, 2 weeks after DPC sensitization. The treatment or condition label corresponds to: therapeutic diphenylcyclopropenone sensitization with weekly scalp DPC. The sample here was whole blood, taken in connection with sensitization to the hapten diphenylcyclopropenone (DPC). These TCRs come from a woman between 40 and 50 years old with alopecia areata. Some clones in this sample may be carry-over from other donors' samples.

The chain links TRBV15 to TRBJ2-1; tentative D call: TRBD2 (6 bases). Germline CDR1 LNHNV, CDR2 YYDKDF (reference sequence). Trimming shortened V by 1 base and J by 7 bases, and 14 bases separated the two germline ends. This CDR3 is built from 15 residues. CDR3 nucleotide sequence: TGTGCCACCAGCAGAGTCGGGGGAGGAAGGAATGAGCAGTTCTTC. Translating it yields CATSRVGGGRNEQFF.

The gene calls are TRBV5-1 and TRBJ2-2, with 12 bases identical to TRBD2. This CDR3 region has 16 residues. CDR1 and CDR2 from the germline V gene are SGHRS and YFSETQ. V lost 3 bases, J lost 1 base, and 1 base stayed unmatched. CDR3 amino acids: CASSWGLAGNTGELFF. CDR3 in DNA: TGCGCCAGCAGCTGGGGACTAGCGGGGAACACCGGGGAGCTGTTTTTT.

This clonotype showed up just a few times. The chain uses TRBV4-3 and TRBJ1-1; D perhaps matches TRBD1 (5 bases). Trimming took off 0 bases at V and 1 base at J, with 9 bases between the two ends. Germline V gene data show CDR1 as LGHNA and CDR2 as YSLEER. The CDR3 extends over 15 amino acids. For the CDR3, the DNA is TGCGCCAGCAGCCAAGATCAGGGACCGAACACTGAAGCTTTCTTT. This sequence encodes CASSQDQGPNTEAFF.

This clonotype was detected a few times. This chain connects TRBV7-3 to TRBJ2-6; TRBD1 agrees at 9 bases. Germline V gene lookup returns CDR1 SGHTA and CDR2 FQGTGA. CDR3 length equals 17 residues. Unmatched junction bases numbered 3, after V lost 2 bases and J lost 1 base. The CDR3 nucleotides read TGTGCCAGCAGCTTACTGGGACAGGGATCTGGGGCCAACGTCCTGACTTTC. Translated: CASSLLGQGSGANVLTF.

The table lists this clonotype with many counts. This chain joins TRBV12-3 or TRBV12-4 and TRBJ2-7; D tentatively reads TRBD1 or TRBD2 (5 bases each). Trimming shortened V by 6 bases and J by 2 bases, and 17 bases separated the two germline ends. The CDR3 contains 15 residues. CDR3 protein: CASSGSGRGAYEQYF. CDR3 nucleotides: TGTGCCAGCAGCGGAAGTGGAAGAGGGGCCTACGAGCAGTACTTC.

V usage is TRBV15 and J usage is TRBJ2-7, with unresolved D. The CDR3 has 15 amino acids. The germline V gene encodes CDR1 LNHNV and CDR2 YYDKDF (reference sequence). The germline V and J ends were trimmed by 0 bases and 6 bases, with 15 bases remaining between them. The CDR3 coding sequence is TGTGCCACCAGCAGAGAAACAGTAGGTCTCGGCGAGCAGTACTTC. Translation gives CATSRETVGLGEQYF.